This entry lists 5 T cell receptor beta chains sequenced from one sample in a study of blood T cell repertoires in COVID-19. Some clones are missing from TCRdb's copy, which holds only in-frame ones; the method was immunoSEQ multiplex PCR. The profile shows 120,000 or so clones, about 83% of them singletons. Input material: peripheral blood. Receptors were obtained from a man between 60 and 75 years old with acute or convalescent COVID-19.

This clone has a handful of counts. J is TRBJ2-5 and V is TRBV6-5, with TRBD2 matching 7 bases. Germline-derived CDR1 and CDR2 are MNHEY and SVGAGI. V dropped 7 bases and J dropped 2; count of bases not matched to a gene: 7. The CDR3 is made up of 14 amino acids. CDR3 region: CASKVGGRQETQYF. In DNA form, the CDR3 reads TGTGCCAGCAAGGTGGGAGGGAGGCAAGAGACCCAGTACTTC.

This clone was observed a handful of times. V is TRBV6-1 and J is TRBJ1-2; 11 nucleotides match TRBD1. This CDR3 region has 19 residues. The J segment lost 0 bases and the V segment lost 3 bases, leaving 12 bases of the junction unmatched. Germline V gives CDR1 MNHNS, CDR2 SASEGT. The CDR3 reads CASSEAKGQGARSNYGYTF. CDR3 coding DNA: TGTGCCAGCAGTGAGGCGAAAGGACAGGGGGCAAGGTCTAACTATGGCTACACCTTC.

The genes are TRBV5-1 and TRBJ2-3; 8 nucleotides align to TRBD1. V was pared by 0 bases and J by 4 bases, with 4 bases of the junction left unmatched. The CDR3 has 15 residues. CDR1 is SGHRS, CDR2 YFSETQ, per germline. The CDR3 DNA follows: TGCGCCAGCAGCTTGGCAGGACAGGGACCAGATACGCAGTATTTT. Residues: CASSLAGQGPDTQYF.

The rearrangement joins TRBV20-1 to TRBJ1-1; 9 bases agree with TRBD1. The CDR3 contains 13 residues. Germline assignment: CDR1 DFQATT and CDR2 SNEGSKA (reference sequence). The V segment lost 3 bases and the J segment 12 bases; nucleotides outside the gene matches: 11. The CDR3 DNA reads TGCAGTGCTAGTCTAAAATCCGGGACAGGGTCTTTCTTT. Residues: CSASLKSGTGSFF.

The gene calls are TRBV30 and TRBJ2-1, with TRBD2 as a possible D gene (6 bases). The CDR3 extends over 16 amino acids. Germline V gene sequence: CDR1 GTSNPN, CDR2 SVGIG (reference sequence). V lost 2 bases and J lost 5, with 19 bases in between. For the CDR3, the DNA is TGTGCCTGGAGTTCGCCAAGGGGCGGGATCGACAATGAGCAGTTCTTC. It yields the protein CAWSSPRGGIDNEQFF.